This T cell receptor (beta chain) was identified in a study of shared clonotypes between healthy human individuals. Findings of the study overall: Shared across a few donors were 4% to 5% of the naive CD4 clonotypes. What limited the represented genetic and exposure-history diversity was the small number of donors.

Positive CCR7 selection of CD45RO-negative cells yielded the naive CD8 cells, and terminally differentiated effector memory CD45RA+ cells were excluded. Using immunoSEQ multiplex PCR, the repertoire was profiled, and TCRdb retains in-frame clones only, with some absent. The sample holds hundreds of thousands of clones, around 96% seen once. This CDR3 has 16 amino acids. V gave up 3 bases and J gave up 0 bases, with 13 bases separating them. The germline V gene encodes CDR1 SEHNR and CDR2 FQNEAQ (reference sequence). Worth noting for this clone: Its target is not known.

The chain is built from TRBV7-9 and TRBJ2-3; no definite D call. Material: naive CD8+ T cells sorted from blood. This clonotype originated in a woman in her twenties or thirties in good health. The CDR3 spells CASSFPSGESTDTQYF. CDR3 coding DNA: TGTGCCAGCAGCTTCCCAAGTGGGGAAAGCACAGATACGCAGTATTTT.